Sequencing of this T cell receptor (beta chain) was carried out in a study of OX40 agonist ivuxolimab in advanced cancers. The study in broad terms: The costimulatory receptor OX40 (CD134) was targeted by ivuxolimab, a fully human IgG2 agonistic monoclonal antibody. Three dose-escalation patients achieved partial responses, one with hepatocellular carcinoma and two with cutaneous melanoma. Prior anti-PD-1, anti-PD-L1 or anti-CTLA-4 therapy was permitted, and approximately 40% of dose-escalation patients had received checkpoint inhibitors. In the dose-escalation cohort, 75% to 85% of patients were male, and the mean age was approximately 60 years with a range of 23 to 79. Peripheral TCRbeta sequencing aimed to test whether ivuxolimab altered TCR sequence diversity and caused clonal T-cell expansion. The paper reports the monotherapy dose-escalation portion (N = 52 patients) of the phase I ivuxolimab trial. Intravenous ivuxolimab was administered to patients every 2 weeks at six dose levels: 0.01, 0.1, 0.3, 1.5, 3 and 10 mg/kg. Of the 50 or so patients in dose escalation, 19 had hepatocellular carcinoma, some 15 had melanoma, 9 had renal cell carcinoma and 9 had head and neck cancer.

Patients with a history of autoimmune disease or receiving systemic immunosuppression were excluded from the trial. Peripheral blood for TCR sequencing was drawn from every dose cohort at baseline, at cycle 4 day 1 and at cycle 7 day 1. Samples came from an open-label, multicenter, first-in-human phase I dose-escalation trial of ivuxolimab. Adults with locally advanced or metastatic head and neck squamous cell, hepatocellular, melanoma or renal cell carcinoma were enrolled in the trial. CD4+ and CD8+ T cells were sorted separately from peripheral blood before TCR sequencing. Of note for this clone: Its antigen is still unknown. The record has no base qualities; no much larger clone is one base away.

The investigation overall reported the following: Clonal expansion of both CD4+ and CD8+ blood T cells was observed from baseline to week 6 at doses 0.1 to 3.0 mg/kg. Antigen specificity was not determined for the clonally expanded peripheral T cells. In the 0.1-3.0 mg/kg groups, partial responders were among the patients with the lowest normalized peripheral clonal expansion, particularly in CD8+ T cells. After ivuxolimab, more expanded clones were found on average in CD8+ T cells than in CD4+ T cells. Low levels of normalized T-cell clonal expansion were also shown by some nonresponding patients.

To sequence the TCRbeta CDR3 region, genomic DNA was isolated from the sorted cells. TCRbeta CDR3 regions were sequenced using the immunoSEQ Assay. TCRdb stores this immuneACCESS table with in-frame sequences only. Part of the clones is absent; in the studies checked, under half of the shortfall reflects unresolved V genes, and no reason is known for the rest. Counted in this sample were around 40,000 clones; around 88% of them appeared once. The ten largest make up roughly 0.55% of the sample. The specimen was CD4+ or CD8+ T cells sorted from blood, collected in a trial of the OX40 agonist ivuxolimab. This TCR derives from an adult with an advanced solid tumor such as melanoma, head and neck, liver or kidney cancer.

The sequenced DNA: TGTGCCAGCAGTCTAGGGGTAGGCTCCTACGAGCAGTACTTC. Its protein is CASSLGVGSYEQYF. The chain is assembled from TRBV11-2 and TRBJ2-7; TRBD1 is a possible D gene, resting on 5 matching bases. Counted from cysteine to phenylalanine, this CDR3 has 14 amino acids. Kept here is only the CDR3 DNA, which spans 42 bases and is read in frame from base 1. From a lookup of the germline V gene, CDR1 and CDR2 are SGHAT and FQNNGV. Cut back by 6 bases and 0 bases, the V and J ends lie 12 bases apart. Here the CDR3 is joined to the reference TRBV11-2 and TRBJ2-7 genes, and the full variable domain is: EAGVAQSPRYKIIEKRQSVAFWCNPISGHATLYWYQQILGQGPKLLIQFQNNGVVDDSQLPKDRFSAERLKGVDSTLKIQPAKLEDSAVYLCASSLGVGSYEQYFGPGTRLTVT.